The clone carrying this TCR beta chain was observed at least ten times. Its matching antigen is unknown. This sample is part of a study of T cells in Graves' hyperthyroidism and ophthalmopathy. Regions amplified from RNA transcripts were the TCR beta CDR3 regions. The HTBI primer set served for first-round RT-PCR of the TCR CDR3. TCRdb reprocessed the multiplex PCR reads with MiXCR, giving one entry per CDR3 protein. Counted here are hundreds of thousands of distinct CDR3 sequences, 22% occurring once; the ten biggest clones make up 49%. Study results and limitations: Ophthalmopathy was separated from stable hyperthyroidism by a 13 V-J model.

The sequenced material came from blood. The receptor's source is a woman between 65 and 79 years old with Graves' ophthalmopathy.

For the CDR3, the DNA is TGTGCCAGCAGTTTAGGCCGTCATTTTGCAGGCACCATGAACACTGAAGCTTTCTTT. Translated, it gives CASSLGRHFAGTMNTEAFF. The chain is built from TRBV12-3 or TRBV12-4 and TRBJ1-1; D uncertain. Deletions cut 1 base from V and 0 bases from J, with 21 bases between. The CDR3 covers 19 residues.